Below are 29 T cell receptor beta chains sequenced from a single sample in a study of blood T cell repertoires in COVID-19. Assay: immunoSEQ multiplex PCR; the TCRdb copy retains only in-frame clones and omits some. This table holds 250,000 to 350,000 clones, 85% found once. Sequenced input: peripheral blood. Receptors were obtained from a woman between 45 and 65 years old with active or convalescent COVID-19.

This clone was observed once. This sequence joins TRBV24-1 and TRBJ2-2, with 7 bases lining up with TRBD2. This CDR3 contains 21 residues. V shed 0 bases, J shed 5 bases, and the junction held 20 bases outside the gene matches. From germline, CDR1 is KGHDR and CDR2 SFDVKD. Here the CDR3 reads CATSDLRLLGRELSGTGELFF. CDR3 nucleotides: TGTGCCACCAGTGATTTGAGACTTCTTGGGCGGGAGTTATCCGGTACCGGGGAGCTGTTTTTT.

The V and J genes are TRBV11-2 and TRBJ2-4; D remains ambiguous. The V gene's germline CDR1 is SGHAT and CDR2 FQNNGV. The CDR3 loop spans 16 amino acids. Trimming shortened V by 1 base and J by 1 base, and 11 bases separated the two germline ends. The DNA of the CDR3 is TGTGCCAGCAGCTTAGCCCCTCTAGGCGCCAAAAACATTCAGTACTTC. Its translation is CASSLAPLGAKNIQYF.

The chain couples TRBV7-2 to TRBJ1-1; D is possibly TRBD1 (5 bases). CDR3 length equals 15 residues. The V gene's germline CDR1 is SGHTA and CDR2 FQGNSA. The V and J ends lost 4 bases and 6 bases respectively, with 18 bases between them. The CDR3 region has the DNA TGTGCCAGCAGCTCAAACGGTGCGGGGGGAGCTGAAGCTTTCTTT. It codes for CASSSNGAGGAEAFF.

This clone came up once. The chain is built from TRBV28 and TRBJ2-7; maybe TRBD2 (5 bases). This CDR3 is built from 15 residues. V lost 5 bases to trimming and J lost 4 bases, with 18 bases between them. Germline-derived CDR1 and CDR2 are MDHEN and SYDVKM. CDR3 sequence (DNA): TGTGCCAGCAGTCCCCAGCGGAGCCCCTCGTACGAGCAGTACTTC. It yields the protein CASSPQRSPSYEQYF.

The J gene is TRBJ2-2, the V gene TRBV5-4; weak D call: TRBD2 (6 bases). The germline V gene has CDR1 SGHNT and CDR2 YYREEE (reference sequence). Trimming removed 0 bases at V and 4 bases at J, with 10 bases between. The CDR3 extends over 15 amino acids. The CDR3, as DNA: TGTGCCAGCAGCTTGGCAGGGAGGAGCACCGGGGAGCTGTTTTTT. This translates into CASSLAGRSTGELFF.

The chain employs TRBV11-3 and TRBJ2-3, with 9 bases fitting TRBD2. The V and J ends lost 5 bases and 5 bases, in that order; junction bases with no gene match: 14. The germline gives CDR1 SGHNT, CDR2 YENEEA. There are 17 residues in the CDR3. The CDR3 loop is CASSHPPGAGGGDTQYF. The DNA of the CDR3 is TGTGCCAGCAGCCACCCTCCAGGGGCGGGAGGGGGAGATACGCAGTATTTT.

The chain couples TRBV7-3 to TRBJ2-7, with TRBD1 matching over 7 bases. CDR1 SGHTA and CDR2 FQGTGA come from the germline V gene. Trimming cost V 4 bases and J 2 bases; bases outside gene matches: 17. The CDR3 covers 18 residues. The CDR3 nucleotides are TGTGCCAGCAGCTCCCGGACAGGCCCAACCTTCCTACCCTACGAGCAGTACTTC. Translating it yields CASSSRTGPTFLPYEQYF.

The J gene is TRBJ2-3, the V gene TRBV15; 8 bases fit TRBD1. This CDR3 has 16 residues. Germline-derived CDR1 and CDR2 are LNHNV and YYDKDF (reference sequence). V lost 5 bases to trimming and J lost 1 base; unmatched junction nucleotides: 8. The CDR3 DNA is TGTGCCACCAGCGGGTTGCCGGGACAGGGCACAGATACGCAGTATTTT. Translating it yields CATSGLPGQGTDTQYF. The whole variable domain, filled in from reference TRBV15 and TRBJ2-3, reads DAMVIQNPRYQVTQFGKPVTLSCSQTLNHNVMYWYQQKSSQAPKLLFHYYDKDFNNEADTPDNFQSRRPNTSFCFLDIRSPGLGDTAMYLCATSGLPGQGTDTQYFGPGTRLTVL.

This sequence joins TRBV11-3 and TRBJ2-3; D gene ambiguous. Per the germline V gene, CDR1 is SGHNT and CDR2 is YENEEA. Trimming left V 1 base short and J 4 bases short, with 3 bases between. The CDR3 is made up of 12 amino acids. CDR3 loop: CASSLAADTQYF. The CDR3 DNA follows: TGTGCCAGCAGCTTAGCTGCAGATACGCAGTATTTT.

This sequence joins TRBV5-5 and TRBJ2-4, with TRBD2 matching over 8 bases. The CDR3 covers 14 residues. CDR1 is SGHKS, CDR2 YYEKEE, per germline (reference sequence). V was clipped by 0 bases and J by 5 bases; unmatched bases: 1. CDR3 region: CASSLELAENIQYF. The DNA for the CDR3 is TGTGCCAGCAGCTTGGAACTAGCGGAAAACATTCAGTACTTC.

The rearrangement uses TRBV28 and TRBJ2-7, with 8 bases that match TRBD1. The V gene end was trimmed by 5 bases and the J gene end by 6 bases; junction bases not matched to a gene: 9. Germline CDR1 and CDR2: MDHEN and SYDVKM. This CDR3 comprises 14 residues. As DNA, the CDR3 is TGTGCCAGCAGTCCCCCGGGACAGGCCACCGAGCAGTACTTC. Translated: CASSPPGQATEQYF.

A few counts support this clone. The chain carries TRBV7-9 and TRBJ1-1, with 8 bases matching TRBD1. Germline CDR1 reads SEHNR; CDR2 reads FQNEAQ (reference sequence). The junction had 6 bases not matched to a gene; V was cut back by 2 bases and J by 4 bases. The CDR3 sequence is 15 residues long. The CDR3 DNA reads TGTGCCAGCAGCTTACGGACAGGGACACCCACTGAAGCTTTCTTT. Translated: CASSLRTGTPTEAFF.

The rearrangement joins TRBV9 to TRBJ2-7, with a weak D call TRBD1 (6 bases). There are 14 residues in the CDR3. The V gene lost 4 bases and the J gene lost 9 bases, with 20 bases spanning the gap. From germline, CDR1 is SGDLS and CDR2 YYNGEE. The DNA for the CDR3 is TGTGCCAGCAGCCCCCAGGGGTATGGATCCTGGCAGTACTTC. This sequence encodes CASSPQGYGSWQYF.

This clone was seen a handful of times. The gene calls are TRBV24-1 and TRBJ1-1; D uncertain. The CDR3 runs 13 residues. Trimming took off 9 bases at V and 3 bases at J, with 13 bases between the two ends. Per germline, CDR1 KGHDR and CDR2 SFDVKD. CDR3 sequence: CATAGCGDTEAFF. CDR3 in DNA: TGTGCCACCGCTGGGTGCGGTGACACTGAAGCTTTCTTT.

The chain recombines TRBV7-6 with TRBJ2-7; 7 bases map to TRBD1. This CDR3 has 13 residues. V gave up 4 bases and J gave up 6 bases; unmatched junction bases: 6. The germline V gene encodes CDR1 SGHVS and CDR2 FNYEAQ. CDR3 protein: CASSSWTGPEQYF. The CDR3 DNA reads TGTGCCAGCAGCTCCTGGACAGGACCCGAGCAGTACTTC.

This clone was detected only a few times. J is TRBJ2-3 and V is TRBV10-1; TRBD2 matches at 12 bases. Germline CDR1 WNHNN, CDR2 SYGVQD (reference sequence). The J segment lost 0 bases and the V segment lost 7 bases, leaving 11 bases of the junction unmatched. The CDR3 is made up of 18 amino acids. The CDR3 coding sequence is TGCGCCAGCACTACTAGACTAGCGGGAGATACCAGCACAGATACGCAGTATTTT. Translation: CASTTRLAGDTSTDTQYF.

This chain links TRBV27 with TRBJ1-1; 8 bases agree with TRBD1. The germline V gene has CDR1 MNHEY and CDR2 SMNVEV (reference sequence). The CDR3 has 15 residues. V gave up 5 bases and J gave up 4 bases; unmatched junction bases: 9. In DNA form, the CDR3 reads TGTGCCAGCAGTCCCCGGACAGGGAGAGGCACTGAAGCTTTCTTT. Residues: CASSPRTGRGTEAFF.

This sequence joins TRBV11-2 and TRBJ2-2, with D unresolved. The V gene lost 2 bases and the J gene lost 3 bases, with 10 bases spanning the gap. CDR1 and CDR2 from the germline V gene are SGHAT and FQNNGV. The CDR3 has 15 amino acids. DNA for the CDR3: TGTGCCAGCAGCTTATATGGCGGCGACACCGGGGAGCTGTTTTTT. Translated, it gives CASSLYGGDTGELFF.

This rearrangement joins TRBV18 to TRBJ2-7; possible D gene TRBD2, 6 bases. CDR3 length: 12 amino acids. The V gene's germline CDR1 is KGHSH and CDR2 LQKENI. V was cut by 3 bases and J by 5 bases, with 8 bases left in between. CDR3 bases: TGTGCCAGCTCACCGCGCGGGGACGAGCAGTACTTC. Protein product: CASSPRGDEQYF.

The chain uses TRBV5-6 and TRBJ1-2; TRBD1 agrees at 8 bases. CDR1 is SGHDT and CDR2 is YYEEEE in the germline V gene. Germline trimming cut 5 bases from V and 5 bases from J; bases unmatched to any gene: 5. The CDR3 runs 13 residues. The chain's CDR3 is CASSETGVYGYTF. The CDR3 DNA reads as TGTGCCAGCAGTGAGACAGGGGTGTATGGCTACACCTTC.

This sequence joins TRBV4-1 and TRBJ2-1; 11 bases match TRBD2. The CDR3 spans 18 residues. Looked up from germline, CDR1 is MGHRA and CDR2 is YSYEKL. The V gene end was trimmed by 0 bases and the J gene end by 6 bases; junction bases not matched to a gene: 10. The CDR3 reads CASSQDDLSGRAGNEQFF. Written as DNA, the CDR3 is TGCGCCAGCAGCCAAGATGACCTTAGCGGGAGGGCCGGCAATGAGCAGTTCTTC.

The chain joins TRBV7-2 to TRBJ2-3; possible D gene TRBD2, 5 bases. This CDR3 is built from 13 residues. The germline CDR1 and CDR2 sequences are SGHTA and FQGNSA. Trimming took off 5 bases at V and 4 bases at J, with 10 bases between the two ends. CDR3 loop: CASSRGYSDTQYF. As DNA, the CDR3 is TGTGCCAGCAGCCGGGGTTATTCAGATACGCAGTATTTT. Full variable domain (outside the CDR3, taken from reference TRBV7-2 and TRBJ2-3): GAGVSQSPSNKVTEKGKDVELRCDPISGHTALYWYRQSLGQGLEFLIYFQGNSAPDKSGLPSDRFSAERTGGSVSTLTIQRTQQEDSAVYLCASSRGYSDTQYFGPGTRLTVL.

The chain uses TRBV3-1 (or the pseudogene TRBV3-2) and TRBJ1-3; D is unclear. Germline-derived CDR1 and CDR2 are LGHDT and YNNKEL (reference sequence). CDR3 size: 14 residues. V was pared by 1 base and J by 3 bases, with 7 bases between. CDR3 loop: CASSQAGFGNTIYF. The CDR3 coding sequence is TGTGCCAGCAGCCAAGCGGGGTTTGGAAACACCATATATTTT.

The rearrangement links TRBV2 to TRBJ2-7; D ambiguous. The V gene's germline CDR1 is SNHLY and CDR2 FYNNEI. The CDR3 loop spans 13 amino acids. The V end lost 9 bases, the J end lost 6 bases, and 18 bases lay between the germline ends. The chain's CDR3 is CASSRLGSIEQYF. The CDR3 nucleotides are TGTGCCAGTAGCCGACTTGGGTCCATCGAGCAGTACTTC.

The chain links TRBV7-8 to TRBJ2-3; 11 bases are shared with TRBD2. The CDR3 is 17 residues long. The V segment lost 5 bases and the J segment 5 bases; nucleotides outside the gene matches: 12. Germline V gene lookup returns CDR1 SGHVS and CDR2 FQNEAQ. The CDR3 sequence: CASSPSATSGRGDTQYF. Here the CDR3 DNA reads TGTGCCAGCAGCCCCTCCGCTACTAGCGGGAGAGGAGATACGCAGTATTTT.

The V and J genes are TRBV2 and TRBJ1-3; the D is unclear. CDR1 SNHLY and CDR2 FYNNEI come from the germline V gene. The CDR3 spans 13 residues. The V end was cut by 1 base, the J end by 4 bases, with 5 bases between. This CDR3 reads CASSEGRGNTIYF. CDR3 DNA sequence: TGTGCCAGCAGTGAAGGGCGGGGAAACACCATATATTTT.

The rearrangement uses TRBV10-3 and TRBJ1-2, with TRBD1 matching over 10 bases. CDR1 and CDR2 from the germline V gene are ENHRY and SYGVKD. CDR3 length: 14 amino acids. After removal of 4 bases from V and 6 bases from J, the junction contained 5 bases not matched to a gene. CDR3 residues: CAISGRQGADGYTF. The CDR3 bases are TGTGCCATCAGTGGTAGACAGGGGGCCGATGGCTACACCTTC.

The chain combines TRBV30 with TRBJ2-7, with a weak D call TRBD1 (5 bases). V was shortened by 0 bases and J by 1 base, with 10 bases between the two germline ends. The CDR3 runs 14 residues. The V gene's germline CDR1 is GTSNPN and CDR2 SVGIG (reference sequence). CDR3 sequence (DNA): TGTGCCTGGAGTGTACTGTACAGGTCCTACGAGCAGTACTTC. This translates into CAWSVLYRSYEQYF.

J is TRBJ1-3 and V is TRBV9; the match to TRBD1 covers 9 bases. J lost 4 bases, V lost 6 bases, and 8 bases had no gene match. Germline lookup yields CDR1 SGDLS and CDR2 YYNGEE. CDR3 length: 15 residues. This CDR3 is CASNPTGGWGNTIYF. CDR3 coding DNA: TGTGCCAGCAACCCGACAGGGGGGTGGGGAAACACCATATATTTT. The complete variable domain, with remaining parts taken from reference TRBV9 and TRBJ1-3, reads DSGVTQTPKHLITATGQRVTLRCSPRSGDLSVYWYQQSLDQGLQFLIQYYNGEERAKGNILERFSAQQFPDLHSELNLSSLELGDSALYFCASNPTGGWGNTIYFGEGSWLTVV.